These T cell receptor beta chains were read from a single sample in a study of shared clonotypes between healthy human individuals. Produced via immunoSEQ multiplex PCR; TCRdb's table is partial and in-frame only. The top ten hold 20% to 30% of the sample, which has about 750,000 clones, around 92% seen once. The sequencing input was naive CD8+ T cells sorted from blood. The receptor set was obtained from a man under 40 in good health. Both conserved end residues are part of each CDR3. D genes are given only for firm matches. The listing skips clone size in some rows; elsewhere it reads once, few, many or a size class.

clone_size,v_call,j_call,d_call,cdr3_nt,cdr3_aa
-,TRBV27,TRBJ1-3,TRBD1,TGTGCCAGCATTAAGGGGGACAGGGGGCGATTATATCCCTCTGGAAACACCATATATTTT,CASIKGDRGRLYPSGNTIYF
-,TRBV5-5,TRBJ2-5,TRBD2,TGTGCCAGCAGCTCCGGGACTAGCGTGAAAGAGACCCAGTACTTC,CASSSGTSVKETQYF
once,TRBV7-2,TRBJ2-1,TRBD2,TGTGCCAGCAGCCCGAACCCCGGGACTACGGTGTTCTTC,CASSPNPGTTVFF
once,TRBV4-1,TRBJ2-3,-,TGCGCCAGCAGCCAAGGACGAGATACGCAGTATTTT,CASSQGRDTQYF
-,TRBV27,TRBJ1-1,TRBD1,TGTGCCAGCAGTTACAGGGGTGTGAACACTGAAGCTTTCTTT,CASSYRGVNTEAFF
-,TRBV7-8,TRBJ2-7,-,TGTGCCAGCAGCCCGCGGGGTCGGGTTAGTTACGAGCAGTACTTC,CASSPRGRVSYEQYF
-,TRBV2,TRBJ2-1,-,TGTGCCAGCAGTGAAGCGCTTTGGCAGTTTAATGAGCAGTTCTTC,CASSEALWQFNEQFF
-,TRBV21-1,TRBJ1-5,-,TGTGCCAGCAGCAAAGCGCTTCGGGAAAGTCAGCCCCAGCATTTT,CASSKALRESQPQHF
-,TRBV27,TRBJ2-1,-,TGTGCCAGCAGTTTATTGGCCCCCCTACCCTATCCCCACTACAATGAGCAGTTCTTC,CASSLLAPLPYPHYNEQFF
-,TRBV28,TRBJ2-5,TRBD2,TGTGCCAGCAGCGATACGTCCGGGACTAGCCCCCAACAAGAGACCCAGTACTTC,CASSDTSGTSPQQETQYF